This is a list of T cell receptor beta chains from one sample in a study of blood T cell repertoires in COVID-19. Produced via immunoSEQ multiplex PCR; TCRdb's table is partial and in-frame only. This table holds fewer than 300,000 clones, over 65% found once. Sequenced: peripheral blood. The receptors were gathered from an elderly woman with acute or convalescent COVID-19. The CDR3 runs from the conserved cysteine through the conserved F or W. D genes are given only for firm matches. Size tells how often a clone was seen (once, few, many) or the class of an expanded clone, and some rows leave it out.

>NA|NA|16|TRBJ1-4|TRBV7-9
CASSLGARTSNEKLFF
TGTGCCAGCAGCTTAGGTGCCCGGACATCTAATGAAAAACTGTTTTTT
>NA|NA|16|TRBJ1-2|TRBV18
CASSPMSPQMDYGYTF
TGTGCCAGCTCACCAATGAGTCCTCAAATGGACTATGGCTACACCTTC
>NA|TRBD1|15|TRBJ1-1|TRBV5-1
CASSRDSRMNTEAFF
TGCGCCAGCAGCAGGGACAGCAGAATGAACACTGAAGCTTTCTTT
>once|NA|13|TRBJ1-1|TRBV2
CASVGLTGSEAFF
TGTGCCAGCGTTGGGTTGACCGGGTCTGAAGCTTTCTTT
>NA|TRBD2|16|TRBJ2-5|TRBV27
CASSSRTSGNRDTQYF
TGTGCCAGCAGTTCGCGGACTAGCGGGAACCGGGATACCCAGTACTTC
>NA|NA|15|TRBJ1-6|TRBV6-2/TRBV6-3
CASSFDRQVVSPLHF
TGTGCCAGCAGTTTTGACAGGCAGGTCGTATCACCCCTCCACTTT
>NA|NA|15|TRBJ1-1|TRBV18
CASSPLLGRNTEAFF
TGTGCCAGCTCACCCCTCTTGGGGAGGAACACTGAAGCTTTCTTT
>NA|NA|12|TRBJ1-5|TRBV12-3/TRBV12-4
CASSLWAQPQHF
TGTGCCAGCAGTTTATGGGCTCAGCCCCAGCATTTT
>NA|NA|15|TRBJ1-1|TRBV5-6
CASSLVSGNRAEAFF
TGTGCCAGCAGCTTGGTTTCGGGGAATCGCGCTGAAGCTTTCTTT
>NA|NA|16|TRBJ2-3|TRBV3-1/TRBV3-2
CASSLIARSPTDTQYF
TGTGCCAGCAGCCTAATCGCGCGGAGCCCCACAGATACGCAGTATTTT
>few|TRBD1|18|TRBJ2-2|TRBV10-3
CAISEGGQGARETGELFF
TGTGCCATCAGTGAAGGAGGACAGGGGGCCCGAGAGACCGGGGAGCTGTTTTTT
>NA|NA|13|TRBJ1-3|TRBV18
CASSPSRGDTIYF
TGTGCCAGCTCACCCTCCCGGGGGGACACCATATATTTT
>NA|NA|15|TRBJ2-1|TRBV28
CASSLTVRGHNEQFF
TGTGCCAGCAGTTTAACAGTTCGGGGTCACAATGAGCAGTTCTTC
>NA|TRBD1|18|TRBJ1-4|TRBV2
CASRIPGQGLGAFEKLFF
TGTGCCAGCAGGATCCCGGGACAGGGACTAGGAGCATTTGAAAAACTGTTTTTT
>NA|NA|15|TRBJ1-6|TRBV7-9
CASSSKSGGYSPLHF
TGTGCCAGCAGCTCCAAGAGCGGGGGATATTCACCCCTCCACTTT
>few|TRBD1|15|TRBJ2-3|TRBV5-1
CASSPGQINTDTQYF
TGCGCCAGCAGCCCGGGACAGATAAACACAGATACGCAGTATTTT
>few|NA|15|TRBJ2-3|TRBV11-2
CASSLQGQPTDTQYF
TGTGCCAGCAGCTTACAGGGACAACCCACAGATACGCAGTATTTT
>NA|TRBD1|13|TRBJ1-2|TRBV7-6
CASSPGGGVGYTF
TGTGCCAGCAGCCCGGGAGGGGGCGTCGGCTACACCTTC
>once|NA|16|TRBJ1-4|TRBV7-2
CASSLGQGSLRKKLFF
TGTGCCAGCAGCTTAGGGCAGGGGAGCCTTCGAAAAAAACTGTTTTTT
>NA|NA|13|TRBJ1-2|TRBV14
CASSQVPLYGYTF
TGTGCCAGCAGCCAAGTCCCTCTCTATGGCTACACCTTC
>NA|NA|14|TRBJ1-2|TRBV29-1
CSVGGGGGNYGYTF
TGCAGCGTTGGCGGGGGTGGTGGTAACTATGGCTACACCTTC
>NA|TRBD1|13|TRBJ1-2|TRBV20-1
CSASVTGLYGYTF
TGCAGTGCTAGTGTGACAGGGCTTTATGGCTACACCTTC
>NA|NA|14|TRBJ1-3|TRBV11-2
CASSYTGSGNTIYF
TGTGCCAGCAGCTACACCGGGTCGGGAAACACCATATATTTT
>NA|NA|14|TRBJ2-7|TRBV7-2
CASSLRTSSYEQYF
TGTGCCAGCAGCCTGAGAACGAGCTCCTACGAGCAGTACTTC
>NA|TRBD2|18|TRBJ2-2|TRBV7-9
CASSAGLAGGPGTGELFF
TGTGCCAGCAGCGCGGGACTAGCGGGAGGGCCCGGCACCGGGGAGCTGTTTTTT
>NA|TRBD1|18|TRBJ2-7|TRBV4-1
CASSQQTRETGLEVRQYF
TGCGCCAGCAGCCAACAAACGAGGGAGACAGGGCTTGAGGTAAGGCAGTACTTC
>NA|TRBD2|16|TRBJ2-1|TRBV3-1/TRBV3-2
CASSQARLAGGIEQFF
TGTGCCAGCAGCCAAGCGAGGCTAGCGGGAGGGATTGAGCAGTTCTTC
>NA|TRBD1|14|TRBJ1-1|TRBV6-5
CASSYSGTGGEAFF
TGTGCCAGCAGTTACTCGGGGACAGGGGGAGAAGCTTTCTTT
>NA|NA|14|TRBJ1-2|TRBV7-2
CASSFRDRSYGYTF
TGTGCCAGCAGCTTCCGAGACAGGAGCTATGGCTACACCTTC
>NA|NA|19|TRBJ1-5|TRBV5-6
CASSSRNLADAYSNQPQHF
TGTGCCAGCAGCTCAAGAAACCTAGCCGATGCCTATAGCAATCAGCCCCAGCATTTT
>NA|TRBD1|14|TRBJ1-1|TRBV19
CASGTVEENTEAFF
TGTGCCAGCGGGACAGTGGAGGAAAACACTGAAGCTTTCTTT
>NA|NA|13|TRBJ1-2|TRBV10-1
CASSPGINYGYTF
TGCGCCAGCAGTCCAGGAATTAACTATGGCTACACCTTC
>NA|NA|14|TRBJ1-6|TRBV9
CASSPLSNNSPLHF
TGTGCCAGCAGCCCCCTAAGTAATAATTCACCCCTCCACTTT
>NA|NA|16|TRBJ1-1|TRBV7-9
CASSSRVSLGGTEAFF
TGTGCCAGCAGCTCCCGGGTTTCCCTAGGAGGTACTGAAGCTTTCTTT
>NA|NA|15|TRBJ2-7|TRBV6-5
CASSRGAESSYEQYF
TGTGCCAGCAGCAGGGGAGCGGAAAGCTCCTACGAGCAGTACTTC
>NA|TRBD2|14|TRBJ2-7|TRBV7-9
CASTQWPGGYEQYF
TGTGCCAGCACCCAATGGCCGGGGGGCTACGAGCAGTACTTC
>once|NA|19|TRBJ1-4|TRBV30
CAWSVVRTLTPAANEKLFF
TGTGCCTGGAGTGTAGTCCGGACACTAACACCTGCAGCTAATGAAAAACTGTTTTTT
>NA|NA|13|TRBJ1-2|TRBV5-1
CASSYSGEYGYTF
TGCGCCAGCAGCTACTCAGGGGAGTATGGCTACACCTTC
>NA|NA|12|TRBJ2-5|TRBV10-3
CAISDQRGTQYF
TGTGCCATCAGTGACCAAAGAGGGACCCAGTACTTC
>few|TRBD2|16|TRBJ2-5|TRBV7-3
CASSPGTSGGVETQYF
TGTGCCAGCAGCCCCGGGACTAGCGGGGGGGTTGAGACCCAGTACTTC
>once|NA|14|TRBJ1-2|TRBV10-2
CASGETGVNYGYTF
TGCGCCAGCGGTGAGACAGGCGTTAACTATGGCTACACCTTC